This T cell receptor (beta chain) was recorded in a study of T cells in Graves' hyperthyroidism and ophthalmopathy. On the study more broadly: Pretreatment peripheral blood was obtained at initial diagnosis.

Researchers amplified the TCR beta CDR3 regions from RNA transcripts. With the HTBI primer set, the TCR CDR3 went through a first round of RT-PCR. TCRdb reprocessed the multiplex PCR reads via MiXCR and lists one record per CDR3 protein. In the table there are about 520,000 distinct CDR3 sequences, about 24% of which are singletons. Trimming took 5 bases from V and 4 from J; bases not matched to a gene: 11. The germline V gene has CDR1 DFQATT and CDR2 SNEGSKA (reference sequence). This CDR3 is built from 14 residues. Study results and caveats: Within blood appeared most thyroid clonotypes that had expanded above 0.001.

The table lists this clonotype with many counts. The antigen is not known. Fresh 10 ml peripheral blood yielded PBMCs. This sequence joins TRBV20-1 and TRBJ2-7; the match to TRBD1 covers 7 bases. Material: blood. The sequence derives from a woman aged 25 to 39 with Graves' ophthalmopathy. The CDR3 region has the DNA TGCAGTGCTTCAGGTCCCCCGGGACAGTACGAGCAGTACTTC. Protein: CSASGPPGQYEQYF.